The clone carrying this T cell receptor (beta chain) appeared a few times. Its target is not known. Gene labels here are mouse ones. The CDR3 is cut off 3 residues early in the read; its end comes from the germline J gene. Markers including CD4, CD8alpha, NKG2D and NKG2ACE guided sorting of pooled cutaneous lymph node cells. This entry comes from a study of CD8+ T cells in alopecia areata. RNA was extracted and reverse transcribed into cDNA as the sequencing template. The repertoire was sequenced with immunoSEQ multiplex PCR; TCRdb's copy has only in-frame clones and lacks some. This sample comprises approximately 300,000 clones, none seen once only. Whole-study findings and limits: Normal skin's resident alphabeta T cells are also sequenced in scalp samples. Patients displayed less clarity in TCR sharing than mice, a finding possibly related to HLA. Clonality was higher in lesional than normal scalp, especially in alopecia totalis/universalis.

The junction had 5 bases not matched to a gene; V was cut back by 5 bases and J by 8 bases. From germline, CDR1 is FNHDT and CDR2 SITEND (reference sequence). There are 14 residues in the CDR3. The sequence derives from a C3H/HeJ mouse with alopecia areata. Mouse MHC haplotype: H2-k. This sequence joins TRBV19 and TRBJ1-6; 9 positions match TRBD1. TRBJ1-6 has ORF status, its function being uncertain. The sample comprised CD4+ T cells sorted from a lymph node. CDR3 protein: CASSPGQGYSPLYF. The DNA read from the CDR3 is TGTGCCAGCAGCCCCGGACAGGGGTATTCGCCC.